A selection of T cell receptor beta chains follows, all from one sample in a study of shared clonotypes between healthy human individuals. The repertoire was sequenced with immunoSEQ multiplex PCR; TCRdb's copy has only in-frame clones and lacks some. The table records 550,000 to 750,000 clones, 92% of them present only once. Sequencing used naive CD8+ T cells sorted from blood. The receptor source for this set is a man younger than 40 in good health. Each CDR3 is given with its conserved first and last residue. D genes are given only for firm matches. Size is stated for part of the rows, as once, few or many counts, or as a class when the clone is expanded.

.,few,TRBV11-2,TRBJ2-7,CASGNYEQYF,TGTGCCAGCGGTAACTACGAGCAGTACTTC
.,.,TRBV9,TRBJ2-1,CASSVGSSYNEQFF,TGTGCCAGCAGCGTAGGCAGTTCCTACAATGAGCAGTTCTTC
.,.,TRBV7-2,TRBJ2-7,CASSLPRTNSYEQYF,TGTGCCAGCAGCTTGCCCAGGACAAACTCCTACGAGCAGTACTTC
.,.,TRBV29-1,TRBJ2-7,CSVTALEGEQYF,TGCAGCGTGACCGCTCTAGAAGGCGAGCAGTACTTC
TRBD1,.,TRBV7-8,TRBJ2-1,CASSPHAGQVPNEQFF,TGTGCCAGCAGCCCCCATGCGGGACAGGTCCCCAATGAGCAGTTCTTC
.,.,TRBV2,TRBJ2-1,CASSDRGDRNHNEQFF,TGTGCCAGCAGTGATCGTGGGGATAGAAACCACAATGAGCAGTTCTTC
TRBD2,.,TRBV27,TRBJ2-2,CASKGLAGRSNTGELFF,TGTGCCAGCAAGGGACTAGCGGGAAGAAGCAACACCGGGGAGCTGTTTTTT
.,.,TRBV7-9,TRBJ2-5,CASSSRGTPQETQYF,TGTGCCAGCAGCTCCCGAGGGACTCCTCAAGAGACCCAGTACTTC
TRBD2,.,TRBV5-5,TRBJ2-7,CASTPGGLEQYF,TGTGCCAGCACCCCGGGGGGGCTCGAGCAGTACTTC
.,few,TRBV5-1,TRBJ2-3,CASSLERGSTDTQYF,TGCGCCAGCAGCTTGGAGCGCGGGAGCACAGATACGCAGTATTTT
TRBD2,.,TRBV7-2,TRBJ2-7,CASSWGGGDEQYF,TGTGCCAGCAGCTGGGGGGGAGGTGACGAGCAGTACTTC
.,.,TRBV5-1,TRBJ2-6,CASSSLRSGANVLTF,TGCGCCAGCAGCTCGTTACGGTCTGGGGCCAACGTCCTGACTTTC
.,.,TRBV5-1,TRBJ2-7,CASSTRIAADEQYF,TGCGCCAGCAGCACCCGGATAGCGGCTGACGAGCAGTACTTC
TRBD2,.,TRBV10-3,TRBJ2-1,CAISESPGLARYPTYNEQFF,TGTGCCATCAGTGAGTCTCCGGGACTAGCAAGATACCCCACCTACAATGAGCAGTTCTTC
TRBD2,.,TRBV6-1,TRBJ2-3,CASAPQAGATDTQYF,TGTGCCAGCGCCCCCCAAGCGGGAGCCACAGATACGCAGTATTTT
.,.,TRBV5-6,TRBJ2-7,CASSLARDVYEQYF,TGTGCCAGCAGCTTGGCGCGGGATGTCTACGAGCAGTACTTC